This T cell receptor beta chain came from a study of beta chain features in type 1 diabetes. Broader study findings: Naive, central memory and regulatory TCRB repertoires appeared more similar among patients than healthy donors. Significant though moderate, a shortening of TCRB CDR3s appeared in all four CD4+ subsets of Type 1 diabetes patients.

V gave up 7 bases and J gave up 0 bases; unmatched junction bases: 5. Germline V CDR1 and CDR2: MNHNS, SASEGT. CDR3 length: 14 amino acids. Expressed TCRB transcripts were sequenced, since all the RNA that had been isolated was reverse transcribed. TCRdb's table, derived via immunoSEQ multiplex PCR, lists solely in-frame clones and lacks some. Among 310,000 or so clones listed, 8% to 13% were seen once. Sorting that relied on CD45RO/CCR7/CD25/CD127/CD95/CD27 yielded CD4+ naive, central memory, regulatory and stem cell-like memory cells. Notes on this clone: What it binds is not known.

This sequence originates from a woman in her twenties or thirties in good health. The source material was naive CD4+ T cells from blood. This chain joins TRBV6-1 and TRBJ1-1; 7 bases are a match to TRBD1. CDR3 sequence: CASTWDSLNTEAFF. As DNA, the CDR3 is TGTGCCAGCACGTGGGACAGCTTGAACACTGAAGCTTTCTTT.